Listed below are T cell receptor beta chains from one sample, sequenced in a study of patients and donors after allogeneic stem cell transplantation. From the RT-PCR reads, TCRdb called clonotypes with MiXCR, one entry per CDR3 protein. The table has 800,000 to 1,000,000 distinct CDR3 sequences, under 20% seen once. The specimen sequenced was blood, either unsorted or a sorted T cell fraction (not recorded which). The origin of the receptors is a human donor who was either an allogeneic HSCT recipient or a stem cell or donor lymphocyte infusion donor (not recorded which). It is not recorded whose cells these are; they may come from a transplant donor. Both conserved end residues are part of each CDR3. A D gene is named only where the DNA matches it firmly. Only part of the rows carry a size: once, few, many, or a class if the clone is expanded.

>TRBJ2-2|TRBV12-3/TRBV12-4|.|many
CASTSLRVQGGTGELFF
TGTGCCAGCACCTCCCTGCGGGTACAGGGAGGGACCGGGGAGCTGTTTTTT
>TRBJ1-1|TRBV12-3/TRBV12-4|.|few
CASSLSLQGGYTEAFF
TGTGCCAGCAGTTTATCTCTCCAAGGGGGATACACTGAAGCTTTCTTT
>TRBJ2-5|TRBV6-2/TRBV6-3|.|many
CASTQQETQYF
TGTGCCAGCACCCAACAAGAGACCCAGTACTTC
>TRBJ2-7|TRBV5-1|TRBD1|many
CASSTGQGRDEQYF
TGCGCCAGCAGCACTGGACAGGGGAGGGACGAGCAGTACTTC
>TRBJ2-7|TRBV12-3/TRBV12-4|TRBD1|many
CASSLYRGSSYEQYF
TGTGCCAGCAGTCTCTACAGGGGAAGCTCCTACGAGCAGTACTTC
>TRBJ2-7|TRBV29-1|.|.
CSVLSAGVYEQYF
TGCAGCGTTCTTTCCGCAGGAGTTTACGAGCAGTACTTC
>TRBJ1-5|TRBV7-2|.|few
CASSLVEGVGQPQHF
TGTGCCAGCAGCTTAGTGGAGGGGGTGGGTCAGCCCCAGCATTTT
>TRBJ2-3|TRBV7-3|.|few
CASSQGTTGDTQYF
TGTGCCAGCAGCCAGGGTACAACCGGAGATACGCAGTATTTT
>TRBJ1-1|TRBV5-6|.|few
CASAGTVNTEAFF
TGTGCCAGCGCCGGGACGGTAAACACTGAAGCTTTCTTT
>TRBJ2-7|TRBV20-1|TRBD2|many
CSARGLAGYEQYF
TGCAGTGCTAGAGGACTAGCGGGATACGAGCAGTACTTC
>TRBJ2-4|TRBV28|.|.
CASSGTYRGTIQYF
TGTGCCAGCAGTGGAACCTACCGGGGAACCATTCAGTACTTC
>TRBJ2-1|TRBV7-9|.|.
CASSLGAMTPEQFF
TGTGCCAGCAGCTTGGGGGCCATGACTCCCGAGCAGTTCTTC
>TRBJ1-3|TRBV12-3/TRBV12-4|TRBD1|.
CASSLWDRGPGRYGNTIYF
TGTGCCAGCAGTTTATGGGACAGGGGGCCAGGTAGATATGGAAACACCATATATTTT
>TRBJ2-7|TRBV29-1|.|.
CSVSGAGIMYEQYF
TGCAGCGTTTCGGGGGCAGGGATTATGTACGAGCAGTACTTC
>TRBJ2-2|TRBV20-1|TRBD2|.
CSARTGGPLTGELFF
TGCAGTGCTAGGACGGGGGGGCCTTTGACCGGGGAGCTGTTTTTT
>TRBJ2-6|TRBV29-1|.|.
CSVERSSGANVLTF
TGCAGCGTTGAAAGATCCTCTGGGGCCAACGTCCTGACTTTC
>TRBJ2-2|TRBV7-9|.|.
CASSLALSPGELFF
TGTGCCAGCAGCTTAGCGCTGAGCCCCGGGGAGCTGTTTTTT
>TRBJ1-2|TRBV12-3/TRBV12-4|.|.
CASSPQFYGYTF
TGTGCCAGCAGCCCCCAATTCTATGGCTACACCTTC
>TRBJ2-2|TRBV6-1|.|few
CASNRAGPNTGELFF
TGTGCCAGCAACCGGGCGGGACCGAACACCGGGGAGCTGTTTTTT
>TRBJ2-3|TRBV4-2|.|few
CASSQVGSGTDTQYF
TGTGCCAGCAGCCAAGTGGGGTCAGGCACAGATACGCAGTATTTT
>TRBJ2-7|TRBV6-2/TRBV6-3|.|.
CASSYSISWTFTRTRSSYEQYF
TGTGCCAGCAGTTACTCGATTTCTTGGACCTTCACGCGAACCCGGAGCTCCTACGAGCAGTACTTC
>TRBJ2-3|TRBV7-3|TRBD2|.
CASSPTLADTDTQYF
TGTGCCAGCAGCCCGACACTAGCGGACACAGATACGCAGTATTTT
>TRBJ2-7|TRBV11-2|.|few
CASSPRPNEQYF
TGTGCCAGCAGCCCGCGTCCGAACGAGCAGTACTTC
>TRBJ1-1|TRBV3-1|.|many
CASSQGYTEAFF
TGTGCCAGCAGCCAAGGGTACACTGAAGCTTTCTTT
>TRBJ2-7|TRBV12-3/TRBV12-4|.|.
CASSSPRTEATYEQYF
TGTGCCAGCAGTTCCCCGAGGACGGAGGCAACCTACGAGCAGTACTTC
>TRBJ2-2|TRBV27|.|.
CASSPRRGTGELFF
TGTGCCAGCAGTCCCCGAAGGGGCACCGGGGAGCTGTTTTTT
>TRBJ1-5|TRBV12-3/TRBV12-4|.|.
CASSSDAGGHGNQPQHF
TGTGCCAGCAGTTCGGATGCCGGAGGACATGGCAATCAGCCCCAGCATTTT
>TRBJ1-3|TRBV5-1|.|.
CASSWSGGGNTIYF
TGCGCCAGCAGCTGGAGCGGGGGTGGAAACACCATATATTTT
>TRBJ1-1|TRBV7-8|.|few
CASSQKGPNTEAFF
TGTGCCAGCAGCCAGAAAGGACCGAACACTGAAGCTTTCTTT
>TRBJ2-3|TRBV5-1|.|few
CASSLAPPGTDTQYF
TGCGCCAGCAGCCTGGCCCCTCCCGGCACAGATACGCAGTATTTT
>TRBJ2-7|TRBV21-1|.|.
CASSNPPRTGSYEQYF
TGTGCCAGCAGCAACCCCCCTAGGACAGGGTCCTACGAGCAGTACTTC
>TRBJ2-5|TRBV12-3/TRBV12-4|.|.
CASRGPGSVETQYF
TGTGCCAGCAGGGGCCCGGGGTCGGTGGAGACCCAGTACTTC
>TRBJ1-4|TRBV20-1|.|few
CSARIRNPTNEKLFF
TGCAGTGCTAGAATCCGGAATCCAACTAATGAAAAACTGTTTTTT
>TRBJ1-2|TRBV10-3|.|.
CAIKGYGYTF
TGTGCCATCAAAGGATATGGCTACACCTTC
>TRBJ1-2|TRBV27|TRBD1|few
CASTGTGTYGYTF
TGTGCCAGCACCGGGACAGGGACGTATGGCTACACCTTC
>TRBJ1-4|TRBV6-2/TRBV6-3|.|.
CASSWATNEKLFF
TGTGCCAGCAGTTGGGCAACTAATGAAAAACTGTTTTTT
>TRBJ2-3|TRBV27|TRBD1|.
CASSPGQGAYKDTQYF
TGTGCCAGCAGCCCAGGACAGGGGGCGTATAAAGATACGCAGTATTTT
>TRBJ2-1|TRBV7-9|TRBD2|.
CASSLARGSTYNEQFF
TGTGCCAGCAGCTTAGCGCGGGGGTCCACCTACAATGAGCAGTTCTTC
>TRBJ2-3|TRBV27|.|few
CASSRGTKRDTQYF
TGTGCCAGCAGTCGCGGGACCAAGAGAGATACGCAGTATTTT
>TRBJ2-3|TRBV18|.|.
CASRDSVTDTQYF
TGTGCCAGCAGGGACTCCGTCACAGATACGCAGTATTTT
>TRBJ1-2|TRBV6-1|TRBD1|.
CASSGDRDYGYTF
TGTGCCAGCAGCGGGGACAGAGACTATGGCTACACCTTC
>TRBJ2-1|TRBV4-2|TRBD2|few
CASSASGTSGMSSYNEQFF
TGTGCCAGCAGCGCTTCCGGGACTAGCGGGATGAGCTCCTACAATGAGCAGTTCTTC